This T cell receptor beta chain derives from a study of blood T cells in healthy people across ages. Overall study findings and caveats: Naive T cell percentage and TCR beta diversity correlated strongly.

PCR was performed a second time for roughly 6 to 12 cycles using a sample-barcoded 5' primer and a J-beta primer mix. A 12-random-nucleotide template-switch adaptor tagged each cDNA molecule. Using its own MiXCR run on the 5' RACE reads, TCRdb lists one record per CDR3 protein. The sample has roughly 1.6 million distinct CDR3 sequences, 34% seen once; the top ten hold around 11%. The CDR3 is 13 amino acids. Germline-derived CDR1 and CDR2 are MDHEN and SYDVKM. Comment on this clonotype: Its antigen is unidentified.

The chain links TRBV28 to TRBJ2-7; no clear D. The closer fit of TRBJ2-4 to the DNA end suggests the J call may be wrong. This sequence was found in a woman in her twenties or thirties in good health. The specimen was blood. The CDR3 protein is CASSTGKGNIQYF. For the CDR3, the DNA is TGTGCCAGCAGTACCGGAAAAGGAAACATTCAGTACTTC.